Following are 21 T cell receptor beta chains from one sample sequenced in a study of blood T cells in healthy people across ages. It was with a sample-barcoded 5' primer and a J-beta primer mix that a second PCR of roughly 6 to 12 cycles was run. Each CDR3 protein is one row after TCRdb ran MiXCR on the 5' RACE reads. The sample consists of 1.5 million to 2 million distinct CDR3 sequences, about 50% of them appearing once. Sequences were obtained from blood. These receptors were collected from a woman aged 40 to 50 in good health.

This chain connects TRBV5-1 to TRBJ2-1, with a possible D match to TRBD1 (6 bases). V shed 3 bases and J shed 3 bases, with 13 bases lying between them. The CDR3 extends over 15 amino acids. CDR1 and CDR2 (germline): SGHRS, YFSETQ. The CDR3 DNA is TGCGCCAGCAGCTCTCAGGGGTCAGACTACAATGAGCAGTTCTTC. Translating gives CASSSQGSDYNEQFF.

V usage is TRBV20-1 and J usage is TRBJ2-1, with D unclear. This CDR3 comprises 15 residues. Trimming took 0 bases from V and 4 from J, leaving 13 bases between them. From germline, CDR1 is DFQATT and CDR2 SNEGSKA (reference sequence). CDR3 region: CSARDRAGPYNEQFF. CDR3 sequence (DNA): TGCAGTGCTAGAGATAGGGCAGGCCCTTACAATGAGCAGTTCTTC.

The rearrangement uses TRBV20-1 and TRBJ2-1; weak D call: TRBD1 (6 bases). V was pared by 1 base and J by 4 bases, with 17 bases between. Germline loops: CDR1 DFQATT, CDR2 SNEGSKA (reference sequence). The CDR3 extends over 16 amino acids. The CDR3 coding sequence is TGCAGTGCTAGAGCAGGGACCCAGGGGCGATACAATGAGCAGTTCTTC. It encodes CSARAGTQGRYNEQFF.

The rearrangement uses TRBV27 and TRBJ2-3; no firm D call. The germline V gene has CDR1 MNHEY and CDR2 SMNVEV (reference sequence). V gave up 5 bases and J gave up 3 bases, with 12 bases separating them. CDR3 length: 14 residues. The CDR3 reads CASSPSDVTDTQYF. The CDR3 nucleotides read TGTGCCAGCAGTCCATCAGACGTGACAGATACGCAGTATTTT.

CDR3 amino acids: CASSLTGVKETQYF. CDR3 bases: TGTGCCAGCAGCTTGACAGGGGTGAAAGAGACCCAGTACTTC. V and J are TRBV5-6 and TRBJ2-5; 7 bases fit TRBD1. Germline assignment: CDR1 SGHDT and CDR2 YYEEEE. J was trimmed by 3 bases and V by 1 base; bases with no gene match: 3. The CDR3 is 14 residues long. Variable domain in full (rest from reference TRBV5-6 and TRBJ2-5): DAGVTQSPTHLIKTRGQQVTLRCSPKSGHDTVSWYQQALGQGPQFIFQYYEEEERQRGNFPDRFSGHQFPNYSSELNVNALLLGDSALYLCASSLTGVKETQYFGPGTRLLVL.

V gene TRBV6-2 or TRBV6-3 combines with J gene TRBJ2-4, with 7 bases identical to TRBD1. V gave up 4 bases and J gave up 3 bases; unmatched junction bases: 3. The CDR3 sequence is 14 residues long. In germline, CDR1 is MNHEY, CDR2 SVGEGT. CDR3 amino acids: CASSWDSLKNIQYF. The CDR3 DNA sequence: TGTGCCAGCAGTTGGGACAGCCTCAAAAACATTCAGTACTTC.

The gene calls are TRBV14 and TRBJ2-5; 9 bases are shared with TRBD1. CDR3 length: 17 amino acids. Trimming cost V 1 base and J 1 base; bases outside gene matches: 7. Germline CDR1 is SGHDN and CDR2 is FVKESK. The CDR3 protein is CASSQGRTGAFQETQYF. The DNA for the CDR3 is TGTGCCAGCAGCCAAGGAAGGACAGGGGCCTTCCAAGAGACCCAGTACTTC.

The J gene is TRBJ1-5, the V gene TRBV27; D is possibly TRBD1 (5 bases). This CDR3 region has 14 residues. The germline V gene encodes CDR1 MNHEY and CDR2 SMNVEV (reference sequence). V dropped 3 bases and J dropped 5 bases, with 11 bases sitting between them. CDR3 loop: CASSFAGPDQPQHF. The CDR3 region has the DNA TGTGCCAGCAGTTTTGCAGGGCCTGATCAGCCCCAGCATTTT.

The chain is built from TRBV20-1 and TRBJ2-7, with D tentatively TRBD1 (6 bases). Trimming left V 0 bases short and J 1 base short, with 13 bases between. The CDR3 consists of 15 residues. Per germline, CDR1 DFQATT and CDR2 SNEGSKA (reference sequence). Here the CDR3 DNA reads TGCAGTGCTAGAGACCCCGCCAGGGGATCCTACGAGCAGTACTTC. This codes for CSARDPARGSYEQYF.

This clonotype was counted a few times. CDR3 bases: TGTGCCAGCAGTGCCCGGGACAGCCTTTACGAGCAGTACTTC. This sequence encodes CASSARDSLYEQYF. The rearrangement links TRBV27 to TRBJ2-7; 7 nucleotides match TRBD1. Germline trimming cut 5 bases from V and 4 bases from J; bases unmatched to any gene: 8. The CDR3 sequence is 14 residues long. Looked up from germline, CDR1 is MNHEY and CDR2 is SMNVEV (reference sequence).

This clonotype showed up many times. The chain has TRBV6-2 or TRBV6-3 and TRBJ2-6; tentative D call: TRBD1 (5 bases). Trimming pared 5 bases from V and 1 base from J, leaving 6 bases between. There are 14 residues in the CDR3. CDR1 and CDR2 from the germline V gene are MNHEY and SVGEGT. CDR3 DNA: TGTGCCAGCAGTACAGGTTCTGGGGCCAACGTCCTGACTTTC. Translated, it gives CASSTGSGANVLTF.

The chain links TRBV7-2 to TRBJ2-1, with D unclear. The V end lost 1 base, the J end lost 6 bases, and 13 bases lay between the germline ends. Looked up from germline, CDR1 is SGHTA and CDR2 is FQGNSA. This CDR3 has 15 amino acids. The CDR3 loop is CASSLENVRPNEQFF. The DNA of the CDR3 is TGTGCCAGCAGCTTAGAGAATGTCCGGCCCAATGAGCAGTTCTTC.

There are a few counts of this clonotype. DNA of the CDR3: TGTGCCAGCAGGACCTCGGGAGCTAGCTCCTACGAGCAGTACTTC. Protein product: CASRTSGASSYEQYF. J is TRBJ2-7 and V is TRBV12-3 or TRBV12-4; D is perhaps TRBD2 (6 bases). The CDR3 loop spans 15 amino acids. V was trimmed by 6 bases and J by 0 bases, leaving 15 bases between them.

The CDR3 protein is CASSHSTSYSSTDTQYF. CDR3 nucleotides: TGTGCCAGCAGCCACAGTACGAGTTATTCTAGCACAGATACGCAGTATTTT. This chain uses TRBV14 with TRBJ2-3; D uncertain. The V end lost 3 bases, the J end lost 0 bases, and 16 bases lay between the germline ends. The CDR3 is made up of 17 amino acids. Germline-derived CDR1 and CDR2 are SGHDN and FVKESK.

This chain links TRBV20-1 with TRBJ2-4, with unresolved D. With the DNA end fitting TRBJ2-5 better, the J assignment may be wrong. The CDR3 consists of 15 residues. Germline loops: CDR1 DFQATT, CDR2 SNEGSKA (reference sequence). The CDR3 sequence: CSAKNAMTQQETQYF. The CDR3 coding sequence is TGCAGTGCAAAGAACGCCATGACTCAGCAAGAGACCCAGTACTTC.

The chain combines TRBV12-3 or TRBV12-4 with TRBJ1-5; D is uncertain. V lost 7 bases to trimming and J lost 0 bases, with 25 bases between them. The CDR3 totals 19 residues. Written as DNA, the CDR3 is TGTGCCAGCACTCAATTCGACGGACGGACGGTCTATAGCAATCAGCCCCAGCATTTT. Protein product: CASTQFDGRTVYSNQPQHF.

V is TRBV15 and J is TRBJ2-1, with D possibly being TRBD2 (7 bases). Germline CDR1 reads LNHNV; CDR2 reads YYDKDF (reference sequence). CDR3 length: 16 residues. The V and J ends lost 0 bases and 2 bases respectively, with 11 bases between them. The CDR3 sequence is CATSREGGAAYNEQFF. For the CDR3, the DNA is TGTGCCACCAGCAGAGAGGGGGGGGCCGCCTACAATGAGCAGTTCTTC.

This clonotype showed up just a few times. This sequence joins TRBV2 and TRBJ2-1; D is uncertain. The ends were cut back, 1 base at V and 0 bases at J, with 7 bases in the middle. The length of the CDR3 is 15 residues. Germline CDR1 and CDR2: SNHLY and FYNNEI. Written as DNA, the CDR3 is TGTGCCAGCAGTGAAGACTGGAGCTCCTACAATGAGCAGTTCTTC. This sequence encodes CASSEDWSSYNEQFF. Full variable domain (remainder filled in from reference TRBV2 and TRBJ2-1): EPEVTQTPSHQVTQMGQEVILRCVPISNHLYFYWYRQILGQKVEFLVSFYNNEISEKSEIFDDQFSVERPDGSNFTLKIRSTKLEDSAMYFCASSEDWSSYNEQFFGPGTRLTVL.

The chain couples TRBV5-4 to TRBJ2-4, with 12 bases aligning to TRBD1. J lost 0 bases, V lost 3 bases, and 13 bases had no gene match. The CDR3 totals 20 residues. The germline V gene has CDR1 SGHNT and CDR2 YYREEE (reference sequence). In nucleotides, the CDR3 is TGTGCCAGCAGCTGGGACAGGGGGCGAGGGATTAGTGGAGCCAAAAACATTCAGTACTTC. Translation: CASSWDRGRGISGAKNIQYF.

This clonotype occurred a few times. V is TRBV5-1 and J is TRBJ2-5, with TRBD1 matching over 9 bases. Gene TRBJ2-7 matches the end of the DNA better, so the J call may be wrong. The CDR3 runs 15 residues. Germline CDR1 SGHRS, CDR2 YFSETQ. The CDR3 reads CASSWTPDRGYEQYF. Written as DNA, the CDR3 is TGCGCCAGCAGTTGGACCCCGGACAGGGGCTACGAGCAGTACTTC.

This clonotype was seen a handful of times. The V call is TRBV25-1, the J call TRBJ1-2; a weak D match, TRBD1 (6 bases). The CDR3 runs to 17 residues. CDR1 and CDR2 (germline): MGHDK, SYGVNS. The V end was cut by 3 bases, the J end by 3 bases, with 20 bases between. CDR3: CASSDYNTGIRDYGYTF. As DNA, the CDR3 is TGTGCCAGCAGTGACTACAACACAGGGATCCGGGACTATGGCTACACCTTC.